This entry lists 30 T cell receptor beta chains sequenced from one sample in a study of technical replicates of blood from several donors. The assay was immunoSEQ multiplex PCR, and TCRdb's table has in-frame clones only and misses some. The data contain tens of thousands of clones, almost 97% of them singletons. The sequenced material came from T cells isolated from PBMCs. The receptors come from a human donor in good health.

The chain links TRBV9 to TRBJ1-2, with D tentatively TRBD1 (5 bases). The germline V gene encodes CDR1 SGDLS and CDR2 YYNGEE. Deletions cut 0 bases from V and 6 bases from J, with 9 bases between. The CDR3 length is 13 residues. For the CDR3, the DNA is TGTGCCAGCAGCGTAGTCTGGGGCCATGGCTACACCTTC. This codes for CASSVVWGHGYTF. Variable domain in full (rest from reference TRBV9 and TRBJ1-2): DSGVTQTPKHLITATGQRVTLRCSPRSGDLSVYWYQQSLDQGLQFLIQYYNGEERAKGNILERFSAQQFPDLHSELNLSSLELGDSALYFCASSVVWGHGYTFGSGTRLTVV.

This sequence joins TRBV7-9 and TRBJ1-2; D uncertain. Looked up from germline, CDR1 is SEHNR and CDR2 is FQNEAQ (reference sequence). The V and J ends lost 1 base and 4 bases respectively, with 7 bases between them. CDR3 length equals 13 residues. CDR3 bases: TGTGCCAGCAGCTTAGGAGGTAGCTATGGCTACACCTTC. Protein sequence: CASSLGGSYGYTF.

The CDR3 DNA follows: TGTGCCAGCAGTCCCCTGCCGGGGAAGAATCAGCCCCAGCATTTT. Amino acids: CASSPLPGKNQPQHF. The chain carries TRBV7-8 and TRBJ1-5; D gene unclear. Per the germline V gene, CDR1 is SGHVS and CDR2 is FQNEAQ. The CDR3 has 15 amino acids. The V end was cut by 6 bases, the J end by 4 bases, with 16 bases between. Full variable domain (rest looked up from reference TRBV7-8 and TRBJ1-5): GAGVSQSPRYKVAKRGQDVALRCDPISGHVSLFWYQQALGQGPEFLTYFQNEAQLDKSGLPSDRFFAERPEGSVSTLKIQRTQQEDSAVYLCASSPLPGKNQPQHFGDGTRLSIL.

This chain joins TRBV4-1 and TRBJ2-4; 7 bases match TRBD1. In germline, CDR1 is MGHRA, CDR2 YSYEKL. This CDR3 has 16 residues. V lost 2 bases, J lost 5 bases, and 9 bases stayed unmatched. CDR3 protein: CASSQRQGSDQNIQYF. In DNA form, the CDR3 reads TGCGCCAGCAGCCAAAGACAGGGTAGCGATCAAAACATTCAGTACTTC.

V is TRBV10-3 and J is TRBJ2-7; 8 nucleotides agree with TRBD2. With V trimmed by 4 bases and J by 4 bases, 9 bases remained unmatched. The CDR3 contains 15 residues. Germline V CDR1 and CDR2: ENHRY, SYGVKD. In DNA form, the CDR3 reads TGTGCCATCAGTGGGGGGCTAGCGGGCTCATACGAGCAGTACTTC. Translated: CAISGGLAGSYEQYF.

The chain is built from TRBV6-6 and TRBJ2-1, with D maybe TRBD2 (5 bases). Looked up from germline, CDR1 is MNHNY and CDR2 is SVGAGI (reference sequence). V lost 8 bases, J lost 1 base, and 6 bases lay in between. This CDR3 is built from 12 residues. The CDR3 DNA reads as TGTGCCAGCGGACTTTCCTACAATGAGCAGTTCTTC. Encoded protein: CASGLSYNEQFF.

This chain connects TRBV29-1 to TRBJ1-2; D might be TRBD1 (5 bases). V was cut by 1 base and J by 7 bases, with 19 bases left in between. This CDR3 is built from 15 residues. Germline-derived CDR1 and CDR2 are SQVTM and ANQGSEA. The CDR3 coding sequence is TGCAGCGTTGAAGGGTCTGTGTGGGGGGAGTCTGGCTACACCTTC. Protein product: CSVEGSVWGESGYTF.

This chain joins TRBV30 and TRBJ1-2; D unclear. The CDR3 spans 14 residues. Trimming took 0 bases from V and 3 from J, leaving 11 bases between them. The germline gives CDR1 GTSNPN, CDR2 SVGIG (reference sequence). The CDR3 DNA is TGTGCCTGGAGTGTAAGGAGGGCTGACTATGGCTACACCTTC. The encoded protein is CAWSVRRADYGYTF.

J is TRBJ2-7 and V is TRBV2; D uncertain. The length of the CDR3 is 13 residues. Per the germline V gene, CDR1 is SNHLY and CDR2 is FYNNEI. V was cut by 2 bases and J by 0 bases, with 5 bases left in between. This chain's CDR3 is CASSEPSSYEQYF. As DNA, the CDR3 is TGTGCCAGCAGTGAACCCAGCTCCTACGAGCAGTACTTC.

This sequence joins TRBV4-3 and TRBJ1-1; D gene ambiguous. CDR1 LGHNA and CDR2 YSLEER come from the germline V gene. The CDR3 totals 12 residues. V was shortened by 4 bases and J by 4 bases, with 7 bases between the two germline ends. Written as DNA, the CDR3 is TGCGCCAGCAGCCTCGACTTCACTGAAGCTTTCTTT. Amino acid sequence: CASSLDFTEAFF.

This sequence joins TRBV7-8 and TRBJ2-2, with 16 positions matching TRBD2. After removal of 5 bases from V and 6 bases from J, the junction contained 6 bases not matched to a gene. The length of the CDR3 is 17 residues. Germline CDR1 reads SGHVS; CDR2 reads FQNEAQ. The CDR3 region has the DNA TGTGCCAGCAGCCCCGGGACTAGCGGGAGGGCCGCCGGGGAGCTGTTTTTT. Translating it yields CASSPGTSGRAAGELFF.

The rearrangement links TRBV4-3 to TRBJ2-7, with unresolved D. Trimming pared 4 bases from V and 5 bases from J, leaving 12 bases between. Germline lookup yields CDR1 LGHNA and CDR2 YSLEER. CDR3 size: 13 residues. The CDR3 sequence: CASSRSGLHEQYF. CDR3 coding DNA: TGCGCCAGCAGCCGGTCGGGTCTCCACGAGCAGTACTTC.

The chain is built from TRBV5-4 and TRBJ2-7, with 8 bases aligning to TRBD1. Germline trimming cut 6 bases from V and 0 bases from J; bases unmatched to any gene: 8. The CDR3 runs 15 residues. The germline V gene has CDR1 SGHNT and CDR2 YYREEE (reference sequence). CDR3 sequence reads: CASTLQGANSYEQYF. The CDR3 DNA is TGTGCCAGCACTCTTCAGGGGGCGAACTCCTACGAGCAGTACTTC.

V and J are TRBV28 and TRBJ1-3; 7 bases agree with TRBD1. With 7 bases clipped from V and 1 base from J, the junction kept 7 bases outside the gene matches. Germline CDR1 reads MDHEN; CDR2 reads SYDVKM. The CDR3 totals 15 residues. Here the CDR3 reads CASTRQGTSGNTIYF. In DNA, the CDR3 is TGTGCCAGCACCCGACAGGGAACTTCTGGAAACACCATATATTTT.

The chain employs TRBV28 and TRBJ2-3; 8 nucleotides line up with TRBD1. The CDR3 has 15 residues. V shed 4 bases and J 4 bases; nucleotides not matched to a gene: 7. Germline CDR1 MDHEN, CDR2 SYDVKM. The DNA for the CDR3 is TGTGCCAGCAGTTCCCTAGGACAGGGAGCAGATACGCAGTATTTT. It encodes CASSSLGQGADTQYF.

The gene calls are TRBV6-4 and TRBJ1-2; the D is unclear. The length of the CDR3 is 16 residues. CDR1 MRHNA and CDR2 SNTAGT come from the germline V gene. V was trimmed by 2 bases and J by 0 bases, leaving 13 bases between them. CDR3 nucleotide sequence: TGTGCCAGCAGTGACGGCGCCCAACGGGCTAACTATGGCTACACCTTC. Encoded protein: CASSDGAQRANYGYTF.

V and J are TRBV19 and TRBJ2-1; 10 bases are a match to TRBD1. Germline V lookup: CDR1 LNHDA, CDR2 SQIVND (reference sequence). This CDR3 comprises 13 residues. V shed 9 bases, J shed 7 bases, and the junction held 6 bases outside the gene matches. CDR3 bases: TGTGCCAGCCGGGACAGGGGATCAAATGAGCAGTTCTTC. Its protein product is CASRDRGSNEQFF. Full variable domain (rest looked up from reference TRBV19 and TRBJ2-1): DGGITQSPKYLFRKEGQNVTLSCEQNLNHDAMYWYRQDPGQGLRLIYYSQIVNDFQKGDIAEGYSVSREKKESFPLTVTSAQKNPTAFYLCASRDRGSNEQFFGPGTRLTVL.

The CDR3 region is CASSRKTSGGTDTQYF. The DNA for the CDR3 is TGTGCCAGTAGTAGAAAGACTAGCGGGGGCACAGATACGCAGTATTTT. V is TRBV19 and J is TRBJ2-3; TRBD2 matches at 11 bases. The CDR3 length is 16 residues. V dropped 4 bases and J dropped 1; count of bases not matched to a gene: 4. The germline gives CDR1 LNHDA, CDR2 SQIVND (reference sequence).

CDR3 loop: CASSPRQGAKNIQYF. For the CDR3, the DNA is TGTGCCAGCTCACCTCGGCAGGGGGCCAAAAACATTCAGTACTTC. V and J are TRBV18 and TRBJ2-4; a weak D match, TRBD1 (6 bases). The CDR3 is made up of 15 amino acids. Germline-derived CDR1 and CDR2 are KGHSH and LQKENI. V was clipped by 3 bases and J by 1 base, with 10 bases between them.

This clone is a singleton in its sample. The chain joins TRBV30 to TRBJ2-7; D may be TRBD2 (7 bases). The germline V gene has CDR1 GTSNPN and CDR2 SVGIG (reference sequence). CDR3 length equals 14 residues. Trimming took off 0 bases at V and 5 bases at J, with 14 bases between the two ends. CDR3: CAWSVWGGADEQYF. The CDR3, as DNA: TGTGCCTGGAGTGTATGGGGGGGGGCGGACGAGCAGTACTTC.

This clone appeared once. J is TRBJ2-1 and V is TRBV6-4; D unclear. This CDR3 has 13 residues. Germline loops: CDR1 MRHNA, CDR2 SNTAGT. Between the trimmed V and J ends, which lost 7 bases and 6 bases, there was a span of 13 bases. Here the CDR3 reads CASKAPLTNEQFF. In DNA, the CDR3 is TGTGCCAGCAAAGCCCCCTTAACCAATGAGCAGTTCTTC.

The genes are TRBV4-1 and TRBJ1-5, with D possibly TRBD1 on 5 matching bases. CDR1 MGHRA and CDR2 YSYEKL come from the germline V gene. The CDR3 is made up of 14 amino acids. The ends were cut back, 0 bases at V and 7 bases at J, with 10 bases in the middle. The CDR3 here is CASSQDPDRQPQHF. The CDR3 DNA reads as TGCGCCAGCAGCCAAGACCCAGACAGACAGCCCCAGCATTTT.

The chain links TRBV7-2 to TRBJ1-5; tentative D call: TRBD1 (5 bases). The germline CDR1 and CDR2 sequences are SGHTA and FQGNSA. Trimming removed 2 bases at V and 4 bases at J, with 12 bases between. The CDR3 is 15 amino acids. The CDR3 DNA follows: TGTGCCAGCAGCTTAATGTTGGCAGGGAATCAGCCCCAGCATTTT. As protein: CASSLMLAGNQPQHF.

V gene TRBV27 combines with J gene TRBJ2-1; D is possibly TRBD2 (5 bases). The CDR3 has 16 amino acids. Trimming took off 2 bases at V and 0 bases at J, with 11 bases between the two ends. CDR1 and CDR2 from the germline V gene are MNHEY and SMNVEV (reference sequence). DNA for the CDR3: TGTGCCAGCAGTTTAATTTCGGACTTCTCCTACAATGAGCAGTTCTTC. This codes for CASSLISDFSYNEQFF.

The V gene is TRBV15, the J gene TRBJ2-7; D remains ambiguous. The CDR3 runs 15 residues. CDR1 LNHNV and CDR2 YYDKDF come from the germline V gene (reference sequence). Trimming stripped 0 bases from V and 2 bases from J, with 11 bases between. CDR3 region: CATSRDIARTYEQYF. In DNA, the CDR3 is TGTGCCACCAGCAGAGATATCGCGCGGACCTACGAGCAGTACTTC.

The chain recombines TRBV9 with TRBJ2-3, with D possibly matching TRBD1 (5 bases). The CDR3 runs to 15 residues. V lost 0 bases to trimming and J lost 2 bases, with 10 bases between them. Per germline, CDR1 SGDLS and CDR2 YYNGEE. This CDR3 is CASSVGAGPTDTQYF. CDR3 nucleotides: TGTGCCAGCAGCGTAGGAGCAGGGCCCACAGATACGCAGTATTTT. The complete variable domain, with remaining parts taken from reference TRBV9 and TRBJ2-3, reads DSGVTQTPKHLITATGQRVTLRCSPRSGDLSVYWYQQSLDQGLQFLIQYYNGEERAKGNILERFSAQQFPDLHSELNLSSLELGDSALYFCASSVGAGPTDTQYFGPGTRLTVL.

The rearrangement links TRBV7-9 to TRBJ2-1; 12 nucleotides agree with TRBD2. This CDR3 region has 17 residues. J was trimmed by 4 bases and V by 2 bases; bases with no gene match: 6. CDR1 is SEHNR and CDR2 is FQNEAQ in the germline V gene (reference sequence). This CDR3 is CASSLSGLAGGYNEQFF. CDR3 sequence (DNA): TGTGCCAGCAGCTTAAGTGGGCTAGCGGGAGGGTACAATGAGCAGTTCTTC.

The chain is built from TRBV6-1 and TRBJ1-1; D perhaps matches TRBD1 (5 bases). The length of the CDR3 is 15 residues. In germline, CDR1 is MNHNS, CDR2 SASEGT. V gave up 3 bases and J gave up 0 bases, with 11 bases separating them. The CDR3 nucleotides are TGTGCCAGCAGTGATTGGGACTCCTTGAACACTGAAGCTTTCTTT. Translating gives CASSDWDSLNTEAFF.

The chain joins TRBV30 to TRBJ2-7; TRBD1 might be the D (5 bases). CDR1 and CDR2 (germline): GTSNPN, SVGIG (reference sequence). The CDR3 has 14 residues. Trimming cost V 2 bases and J 3 bases, with 14 bases left between them. The CDR3 region is CAWSQDHQGYEQYF. The DNA of the CDR3 is TGTGCCTGGAGTCAAGATCACCAGGGCTACGAGCAGTACTTC.

This chain links TRBV4-1 with TRBJ2-7; 8 bases are shared with TRBD1. The CDR3 consists of 15 residues. V shed 4 bases and J 3 bases; nucleotides not matched to a gene: 8. From germline, CDR1 is MGHRA and CDR2 YSYEKL. In DNA form, the CDR3 reads TGCGCCAGCAGCCCGACAGGGGATTCTCGCTACGAGCAGTACTTC. It encodes CASSPTGDSRYEQYF.